A selection of T cell receptor beta chains follows, all from one sample in a study of cytomegalovirus exposure and HLA in healthy donors. Clones were sequenced by immunoSEQ multiplex PCR, and TCRdb holds only the in-frame ones, with some missing. Of some 250,000 clones listed, 82% were seen once; the top ten hold 4.5% to 6%. The source material was PBMCs. The receptors here all came from a woman aged 40 to 50 in good health and CMV-seropositive. Both conserved end residues are part of each CDR3. Fields, in order: D gene, clone size, J gene, V gene, CDR3 protein. A D gene is named only where the DNA matches it firmly. Clone size, where shown, is once, few, many, or a class for clones that have expanded.

TRBD2,NA,TRBJ2-5,TRBV29-1,CSVEVTGGDVETQYF
NA,NA,TRBJ1-2,TRBV11-2,CASSRSNYGYTF
NA,NA,TRBJ1-5,TRBV19,CASRLLGGAGNQPQHF
TRBD1,NA,TRBJ2-7,TRBV14,CASSQDEGQGLRDEQYF
NA,NA,TRBJ2-1,TRBV7-2,CASSSAGYYNEQFF
NA,NA,TRBJ1-3,TRBV7-7,CASSLDAGNGNTIYF
NA,NA,TRBJ2-3,TRBV7-8,CASSRGPQGRGQDTQYF
NA,NA,TRBJ2-7,TRBV7-2,CASSLWVGPSIEQYF
TRBD1,NA,TRBJ2-3,TRBV7-2,CASSLEATGFDTQYF
NA,NA,TRBJ1-1,TRBV27,CASSLSRLGTEAFF
TRBD1,once,TRBJ1-2,TRBV5-5,CASSSWTGDGYTF
TRBD1,NA,NA,TRBV23-1,CASSQSSLGDRLPYEQYF
TRBD2,NA,TRBJ2-1,TRBV5-1,CASSGTSGNRSEQFF
NA,NA,TRBJ2-2,TRBV6-5,CASRGLRRNTGELFF
TRBD2,NA,TRBJ2-7,TRBV9,CASSVGTSGPYEQYF
TRBD1,NA,TRBJ1-1,TRBV7-2,CASTPGGNTEAFF
NA,NA,TRBJ2-1,TRBV11-1,CASSRTVTWTYNEQFF
TRBD1,NA,TRBJ1-3,TRBV30,CAWSGDRDSGNTIYF
TRBD2,NA,TRBJ2-1,TRBV4-3,CASSQEEAGGLDEQFF
NA,NA,TRBJ1-3,TRBV7-6,CASSPGTDFSGNTIYF
NA,NA,TRBJ1-3,TRBV6-5,CASKRDLSSGNTIYF
TRBD1,NA,TRBJ2-7,TRBV7-8,CASSLARGHYEQYF
TRBD2,NA,TRBJ2-3,TRBV18,CASSRNPSSGRHTDTQYF
NA,NA,TRBJ2-6,TRBV27,CASSFRGRLSGANVLTF
NA,NA,TRBJ1-1,TRBV29-1,CSAREVAEAFF
NA,NA,TRBJ1-2,TRBV6-5,CASSEEGPYGYTF
TRBD1,few,TRBJ1-2,TRBV6-5,CASSYERDRDAYGYTF
TRBD1,once,TRBJ1-2,TRBV19,CASSIRQGNYGYTF
NA,NA,TRBJ1-2,TRBV5-1,CASSLGKGLQGANYGYTF
TRBD2,few,TRBJ2-5,TRBV13,CASSLSRDYPQKTQYF
NA,NA,TRBJ2-6,TRBV29-1,CSVAYRENSGANVLTF
TRBD1,NA,TRBJ1-2,TRBV7-2,CASRGQALTNYGYTF
NA,NA,TRBJ1-1,TRBV2,CASSDRESIGTEAFF
TRBD1,NA,TRBJ2-3,TRBV9,CASSPGQSTDTQYF
TRBD1,NA,TRBJ1-2,TRBV30,CAWSVIGQGGYTF